The rows below give T cell receptor beta chains drawn from one sample of a study of post-analysis software for immune sequencing data. TCRdb recomputed calls from the PCR reads with MiXCR, one row per CDR3 protein. Of approximately 690,000 distinct CDR3 sequences listed, 59% are singletons. Sample: blood. These receptors were obtained from a girl aged 2-10 years with multiple sclerosis. CDR3s include the opening cysteine and the closing phenylalanine or tryptophan. A D gene is named only where the DNA matches it firmly.

V	D	J	CDR3
TRBV20-1	-	TRBJ2-5	CSASRYDPTQETQYF
TRBV12-3/TRBV12-4	-	TRBJ2-1	CASRPFTRDGEQFF
TRBV5-1	-	TRBJ2-1	CASSELVAYNEQFF
TRBV6-6	-	TRBJ1-4	CASRPGSEKLFF
TRBV5-1	-	-	CASSPDRDRREQYF
TRBV20-1	TRBD1	TRBJ1-2	CSASRGVGYTF
TRBV6-1	TRBD2	TRBJ2-1	CASSGLAGGRSYNEQFF
TRBV12-3/TRBV12-4	-	TRBJ2-6	CASSFRKRISGANVLTF
TRBV15	-	-	CATSRGAGIGTQYF
TRBV10-3	TRBD1	TRBJ2-7	CASSGTGTYEQYF
TRBV12-3/TRBV12-4	TRBD2	TRBJ2-7	CAGSFERGAYEQYF
TRBV4-2	-	TRBJ2-3	CASSQGIPDTQYF
TRBV5-1	TRBD1	TRBJ2-1	CASSLYRGHLRNEQFF
TRBV6-5	TRBD2	TRBJ2-3	CASSLHGGMSTDTQYF
TRBV5-1	-	TRBJ2-3	CASSLVTLTDTQYF
TRBV4-3	-	TRBJ1-6	CASSPRGIGNPPRHF
TRBV5-1	-	TRBJ2-1	CASSLLSGVGYNEQFF
TRBV20-1	-	TRBJ2-3	CSASSGTGADTQYF
TRBV20-1	TRBD1	TRBJ2-3	CSAIGTGDSTDTQYF
TRBV27	TRBD1	TRBJ2-7	CASKDRGPLYEQYF
TRBV6-2/TRBV6-3	TRBD2	TRBJ2-3	CASRKAGGQADTQYF
TRBV20-1	-	TRBJ2-5	CSASSWESETQYF
TRBV6-5	-	TRBJ1-1	CASSYSTRQGKRERNTEAFF
TRBV20-1	TRBD2	TRBJ2-3	CSAWYAGGNTDTQYF
TRBV7-9	TRBD1	TRBJ2-5	CASSFRDRGKETQYF
TRBV21-1	-	TRBJ2-7	CASSKAGQGSYEQYF
TRBV20-1	-	TRBJ2-1	CSATAKEEGFYNEQFF
TRBV20-1	-	TRBJ2-5	CSARPWMGSLLETQYF
TRBV29-1	-	TRBJ2-3	CSVEDPGMTASTDTQYF
TRBV12-3/TRBV12-4	-	TRBJ1-1	CASTYTGYDTEAFF
TRBV6-6	-	TRBJ2-3	CASSYPTSSTDTQYF
TRBV11-2	TRBD2	TRBJ2-1	CASSPTRGGQDEQFF
TRBV30	-	TRBJ2-7	CAWSFGGSLYEQYF
TRBV5-1	TRBD1	TRBJ2-1	CASSPLKTGMYNEQFF
TRBV6-5	-	TRBJ2-5	CASSYDPAETQYF
TRBV4-2	TRBD1	TRBJ1-1	CASSPPGTGGVNTEAFF
TRBV12-3/TRBV12-4	TRBD1	TRBJ2-1	CASSSAQGLRNEQFF
TRBV21-1	-	TRBJ2-1	CASSKAGLADNEQFF
TRBV2	-	TRBJ2-5	CASSLTGLRQGTQYF
TRBV20-1	-	TRBJ2-1	CSARDSLTYNEQFF
TRBV7-8	-	TRBJ2-1	CASSFQGPSNEQFF
TRBV5-4	-	TRBJ2-3	CASSLEAPDTQYF
TRBV15	-	TRBJ1-5	CATSSGPNSNQPQHF
TRBV10-2	-	TRBJ2-3	CASKWGGMGDTDTQYF
TRBV29-1	TRBD2	TRBJ2-1	CSASGLAGRHSYNEQFF
TRBV20-1	-	TRBJ2-5	CSARDEIETQYF
TRBV6-2/TRBV6-3	TRBD2	TRBJ2-1	CASRAFAGGGEQFF